This record concerns one T cell receptor beta chain sequence. Its antigen is currently unknown. These data belong to a study of blood T cells in healthy people across ages. The study's findings and limits: TCR beta diversity correlated strongly with naive T cell percentage. Unsorted PBMC input precluded a conclusive naive versus antigen-experienced comparison.

Healthy Caucasian individuals from Russia aged about 6 to 95 served as donors. This CDR3 region has 15 residues. Germline lookup yields CDR1 SGDLS and CDR2 YYNGEE. Trimming shortened V by 4 bases and J by 5 bases, and 16 bases separated the two germline ends. Through a sample-barcoded 5' primer and a J-beta primer mix, a second PCR was run for 7 to 11 cycles. Each cDNA molecule was tagged by a template-switch adaptor with 12 random nucleotides. Each CDR3 protein gets one entry after TCRdb re-called the 5' RACE reads with MiXCR. The table shows about 1.5 million distinct CDR3 sequences, with approximately 39% occurring only once.

Specimen: blood. The TCR originated in a woman in her late teens or twenties in good health. This rearrangement joins TRBV9 to TRBJ2-1; the D is unclear. For the CDR3, the DNA is TGTGCCAGCAGCCCTCGGAAGGGTACCCACAATGAGCAGTTCTTC. It is translated as CASSPRKGTHNEQFF.